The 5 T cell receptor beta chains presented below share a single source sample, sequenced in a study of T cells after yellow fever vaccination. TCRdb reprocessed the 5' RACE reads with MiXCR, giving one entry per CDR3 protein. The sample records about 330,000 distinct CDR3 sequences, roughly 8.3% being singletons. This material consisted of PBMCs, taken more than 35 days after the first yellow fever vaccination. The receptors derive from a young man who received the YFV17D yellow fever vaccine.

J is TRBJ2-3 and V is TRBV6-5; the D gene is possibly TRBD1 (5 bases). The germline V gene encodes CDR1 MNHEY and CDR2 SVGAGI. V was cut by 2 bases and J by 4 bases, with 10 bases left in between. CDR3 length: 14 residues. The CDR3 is CASSYMQGSDTQYF. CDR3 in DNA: TGTGCCAGCAGTTACATGCAGGGCTCAGATACGCAGTATTTT.

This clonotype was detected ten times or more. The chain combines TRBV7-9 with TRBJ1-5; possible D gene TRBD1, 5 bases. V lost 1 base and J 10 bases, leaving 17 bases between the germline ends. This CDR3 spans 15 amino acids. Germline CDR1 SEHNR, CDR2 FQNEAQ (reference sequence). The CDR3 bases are TGTGCCAGCAGCTTAGGGGGGGAGGGGACCCAACCCCAGCATTTT. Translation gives CASSLGGEGTQPQHF.

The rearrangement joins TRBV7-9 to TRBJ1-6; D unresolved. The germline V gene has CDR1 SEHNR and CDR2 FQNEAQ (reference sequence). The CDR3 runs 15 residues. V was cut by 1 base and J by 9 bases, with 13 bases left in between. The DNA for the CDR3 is TGTGCCAGCAGCTTAGGACGGAGCCTTGGTTCACCCCTCCACTTT. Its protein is CASSLGRSLGSPLHF.

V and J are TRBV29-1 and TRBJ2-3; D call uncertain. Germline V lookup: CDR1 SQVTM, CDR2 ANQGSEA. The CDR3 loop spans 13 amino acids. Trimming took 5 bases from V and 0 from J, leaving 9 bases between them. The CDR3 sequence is CSVKADSTDTQYF. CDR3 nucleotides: TGCAGCGTTAAAGCCGACAGCACAGATACGCAGTATTTT.

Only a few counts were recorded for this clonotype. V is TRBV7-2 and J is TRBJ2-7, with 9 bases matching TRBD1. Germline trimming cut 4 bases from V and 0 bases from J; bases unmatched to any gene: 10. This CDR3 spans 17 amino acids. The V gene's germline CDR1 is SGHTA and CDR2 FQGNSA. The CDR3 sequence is CASSYDRDRASSYEQYF. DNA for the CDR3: TGTGCCAGCAGCTACGATCGGGACAGGGCGAGCTCCTACGAGCAGTACTTC.